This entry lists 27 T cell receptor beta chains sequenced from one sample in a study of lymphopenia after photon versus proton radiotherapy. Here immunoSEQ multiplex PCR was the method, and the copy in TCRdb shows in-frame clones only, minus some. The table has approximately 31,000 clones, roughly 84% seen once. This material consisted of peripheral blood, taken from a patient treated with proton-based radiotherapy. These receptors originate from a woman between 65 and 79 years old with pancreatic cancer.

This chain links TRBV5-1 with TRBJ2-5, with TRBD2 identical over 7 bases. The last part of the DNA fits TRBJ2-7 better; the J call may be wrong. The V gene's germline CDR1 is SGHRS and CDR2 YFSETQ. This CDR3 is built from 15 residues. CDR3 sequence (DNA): TGCGCCAGCAGCTGGGCAGCGGGAAGCTCCTACGAGCAGTACTTC. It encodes CASSWAAGSSYEQYF.

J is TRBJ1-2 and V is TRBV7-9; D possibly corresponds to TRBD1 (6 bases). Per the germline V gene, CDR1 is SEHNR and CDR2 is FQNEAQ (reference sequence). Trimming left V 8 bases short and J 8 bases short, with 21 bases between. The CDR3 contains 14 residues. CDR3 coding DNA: TGTGCCAGCGGTCATCAGCAGGGGTTGATGGGCTACACCTTC. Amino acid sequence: CASGHQQGLMGYTF.

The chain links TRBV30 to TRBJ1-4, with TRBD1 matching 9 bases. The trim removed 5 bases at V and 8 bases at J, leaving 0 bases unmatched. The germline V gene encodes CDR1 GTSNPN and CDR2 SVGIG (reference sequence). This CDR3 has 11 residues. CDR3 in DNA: TGTGCCTGGGACAGGGGGGAAAAACTGTTTTTT. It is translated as CAWDRGEKLFF.

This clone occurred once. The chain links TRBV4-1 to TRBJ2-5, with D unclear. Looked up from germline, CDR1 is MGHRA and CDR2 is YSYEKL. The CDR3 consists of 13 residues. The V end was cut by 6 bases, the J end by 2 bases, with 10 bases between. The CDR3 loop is CASSRTSQETQYF. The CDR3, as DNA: TGCGCCAGCAGTCGAACCTCACAAGAGACCCAGTACTTC.

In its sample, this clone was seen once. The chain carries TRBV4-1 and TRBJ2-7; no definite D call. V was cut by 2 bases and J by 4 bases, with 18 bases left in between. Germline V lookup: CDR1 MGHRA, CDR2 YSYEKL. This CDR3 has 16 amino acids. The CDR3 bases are TGCGCCAGCAGCCAAAGCTCACGGACGGAAGTTTACGAGCAGTACTTC. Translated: CASSQSSRTEVYEQYF.

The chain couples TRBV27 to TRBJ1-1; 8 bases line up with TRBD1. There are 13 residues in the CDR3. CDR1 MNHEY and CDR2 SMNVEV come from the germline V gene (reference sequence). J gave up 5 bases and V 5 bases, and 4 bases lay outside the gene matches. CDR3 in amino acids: CASSPWTGTEAFF. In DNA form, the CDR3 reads TGTGCCAGCAGTCCCTGGACAGGGACTGAAGCTTTCTTT.

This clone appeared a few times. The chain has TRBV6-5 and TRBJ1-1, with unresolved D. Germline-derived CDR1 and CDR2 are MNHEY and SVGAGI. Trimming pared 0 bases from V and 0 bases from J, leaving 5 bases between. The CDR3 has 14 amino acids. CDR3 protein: CASSYSNMNTEAFF. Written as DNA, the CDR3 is TGTGCCAGCAGTTACTCGAACATGAACACTGAAGCTTTCTTT.

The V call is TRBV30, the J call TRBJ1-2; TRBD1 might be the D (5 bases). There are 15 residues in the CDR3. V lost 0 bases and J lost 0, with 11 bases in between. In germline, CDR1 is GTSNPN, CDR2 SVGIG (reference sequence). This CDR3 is CAWSVPDRPNYGYTF. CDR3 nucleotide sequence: TGTGCCTGGAGTGTACCCGACAGACCTAACTATGGCTACACCTTC. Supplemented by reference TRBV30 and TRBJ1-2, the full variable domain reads SQTIHQWPATLVQPVGSPLSLECTVEGTSNPNLYWYRQAAGRGLQLLFYSVGIGQISSEVPQNLSASRPQDRQFILSSKKLLLSDSGFYLCAWSVPDRPNYGYTFGSGTRLTVV.

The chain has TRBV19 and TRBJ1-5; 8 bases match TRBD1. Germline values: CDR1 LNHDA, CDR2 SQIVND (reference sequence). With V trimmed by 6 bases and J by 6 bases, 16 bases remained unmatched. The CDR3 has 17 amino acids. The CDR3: CASREWGGTGQGQPQHF. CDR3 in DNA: TGTGCCAGTAGAGAGTGGGGTGGGACAGGTCAGGGTCAGCCCCAGCATTTT.

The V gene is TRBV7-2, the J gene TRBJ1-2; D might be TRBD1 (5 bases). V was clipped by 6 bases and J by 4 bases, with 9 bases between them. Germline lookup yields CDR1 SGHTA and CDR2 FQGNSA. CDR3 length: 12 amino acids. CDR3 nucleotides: TGTGCCAGCAGTGGGACCGTCTATGGCTACACCTTC. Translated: CASSGTVYGYTF.

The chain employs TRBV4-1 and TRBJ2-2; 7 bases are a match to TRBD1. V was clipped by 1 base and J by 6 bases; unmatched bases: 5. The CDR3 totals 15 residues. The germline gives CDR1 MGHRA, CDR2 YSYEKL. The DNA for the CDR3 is TGCGCCAGCAGCCAAGCCGACAGGGTCGCCGGGGAGCTGTTTTTT. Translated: CASSQADRVAGELFF.

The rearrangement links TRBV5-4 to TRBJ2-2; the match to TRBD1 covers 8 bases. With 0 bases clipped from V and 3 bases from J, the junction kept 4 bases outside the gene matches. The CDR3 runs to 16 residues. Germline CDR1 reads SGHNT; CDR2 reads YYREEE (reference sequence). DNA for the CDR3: TGTGCCAGCAGCTTGGGTGACAGGGGTGACACCGGGGAGCTGTTTTTT. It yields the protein CASSLGDRGDTGELFF.

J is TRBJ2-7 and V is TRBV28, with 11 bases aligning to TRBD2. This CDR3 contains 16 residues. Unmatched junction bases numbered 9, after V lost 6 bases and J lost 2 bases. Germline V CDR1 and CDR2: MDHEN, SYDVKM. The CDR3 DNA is TGTGCCAGCAGCTCCCTAGGGACTAGCGGAACCTACGAGCAGTACTTC. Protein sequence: CASSSLGTSGTYEQYF.

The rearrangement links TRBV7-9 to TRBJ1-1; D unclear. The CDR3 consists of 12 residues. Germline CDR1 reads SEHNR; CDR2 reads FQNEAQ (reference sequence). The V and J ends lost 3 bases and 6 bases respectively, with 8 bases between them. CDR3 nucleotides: TGTGCCAGCAGCTTTGAAACCCCTGAAGCTTTCTTT. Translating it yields CASSFETPEAFF.

The CDR3 DNA follows: TGTGCCAGCTCACAAACCACAGGGCAACCAGAGACCCAGTACTTC. Protein: CASSQTTGQPETQYF. The J gene is TRBJ2-5, the V gene TRBV18, with D perhaps matching TRBD1 (6 bases). Trimming took 4 bases from V and 4 from J, leaving 16 bases between them. The CDR3 has 15 amino acids. Germline CDR1 and CDR2: KGHSH and LQKENI.

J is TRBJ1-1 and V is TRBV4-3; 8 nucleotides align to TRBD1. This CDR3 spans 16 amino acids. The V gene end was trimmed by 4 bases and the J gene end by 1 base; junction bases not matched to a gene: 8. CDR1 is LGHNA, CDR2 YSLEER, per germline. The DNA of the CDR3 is TGCGCCAGCAGCCGCGACGTGCAGGGGGCGAACACTGAAGCTTTCTTT. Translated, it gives CASSRDVQGANTEAFF.

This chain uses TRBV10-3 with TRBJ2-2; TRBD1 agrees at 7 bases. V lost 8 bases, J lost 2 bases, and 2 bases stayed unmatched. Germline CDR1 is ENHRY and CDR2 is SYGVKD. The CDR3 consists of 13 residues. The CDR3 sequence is CAIDRDNTGELFF. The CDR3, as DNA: TGTGCCATCGACAGGGACAACACCGGGGAGCTGTTTTTT.

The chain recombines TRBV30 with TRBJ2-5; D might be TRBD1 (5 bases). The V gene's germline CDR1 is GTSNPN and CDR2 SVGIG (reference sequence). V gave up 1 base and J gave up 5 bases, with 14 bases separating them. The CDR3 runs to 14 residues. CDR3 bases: TGTGCCTGGAGTGGGGGCCGTTCACTGGAGACCCAGTACTTC. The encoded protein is CAWSGGRSLETQYF.

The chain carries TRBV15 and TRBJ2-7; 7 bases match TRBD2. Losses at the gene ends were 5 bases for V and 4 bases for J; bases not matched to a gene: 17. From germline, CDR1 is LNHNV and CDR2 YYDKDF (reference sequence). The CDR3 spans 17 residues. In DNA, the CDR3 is TGTGCCACCAGCGCGGAGGGGCGACGCGGGAGAGGATACGAGCAGTACTTC. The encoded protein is CATSAEGRRGRGYEQYF.

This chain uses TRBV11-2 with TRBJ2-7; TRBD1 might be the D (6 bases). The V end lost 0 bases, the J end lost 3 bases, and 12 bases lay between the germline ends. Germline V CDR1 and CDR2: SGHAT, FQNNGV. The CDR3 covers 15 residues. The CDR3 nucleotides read TGTGCCAGCAGCTTAGACCCGGCAGGGGACTACGAGCAGTACTTC. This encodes CASSLDPAGDYEQYF.

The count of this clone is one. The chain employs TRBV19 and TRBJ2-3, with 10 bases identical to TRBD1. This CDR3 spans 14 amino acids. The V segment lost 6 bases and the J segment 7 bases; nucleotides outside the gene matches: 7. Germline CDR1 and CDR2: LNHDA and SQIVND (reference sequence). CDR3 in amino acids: CASRRDRGRYTQYF. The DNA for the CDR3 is TGTGCCAGTAGGCGGGACAGGGGTCGATATACGCAGTATTTT.

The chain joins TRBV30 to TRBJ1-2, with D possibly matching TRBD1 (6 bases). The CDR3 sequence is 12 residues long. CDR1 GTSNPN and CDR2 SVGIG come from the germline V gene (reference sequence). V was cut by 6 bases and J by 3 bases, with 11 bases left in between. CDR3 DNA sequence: TGTGCCTGTATGGACAGTGACTATGGCTACACCTTC. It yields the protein CACMDSDYGYTF.

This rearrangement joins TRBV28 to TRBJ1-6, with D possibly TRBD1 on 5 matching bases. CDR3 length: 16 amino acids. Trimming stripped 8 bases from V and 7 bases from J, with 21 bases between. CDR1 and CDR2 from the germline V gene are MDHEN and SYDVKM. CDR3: CASFDGGRGGNSPLHF. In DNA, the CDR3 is TGTGCCAGCTTCGACGGAGGTAGGGGTGGGAATTCACCCCTCCACTTT. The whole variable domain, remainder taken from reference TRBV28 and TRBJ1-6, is DVKVTQSSRYLVKRTGEKVFLECVQDMDHENMFWYRQDPGLGLRLIYFSYDVKMKEKGDIPEGYSVSREKKERFSLILESASTNQTSMYLCASFDGGRGGNSPLHFGNGTRLTVT.

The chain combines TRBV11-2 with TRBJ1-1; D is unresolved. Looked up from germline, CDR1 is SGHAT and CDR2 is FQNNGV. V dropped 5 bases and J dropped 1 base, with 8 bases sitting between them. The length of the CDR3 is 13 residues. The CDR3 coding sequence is TGTGCCAGCAGCACCCGCCAGAACACTGAAGCTTTCTTT. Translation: CASSTRQNTEAFF.

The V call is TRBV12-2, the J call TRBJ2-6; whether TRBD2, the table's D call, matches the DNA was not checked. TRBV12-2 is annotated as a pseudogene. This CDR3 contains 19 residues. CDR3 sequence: CASRLVRLAGPSGANVLTF. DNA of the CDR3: TGTGCAAGTCGCTTAGTCCGACTAGCGGGCCCTTCTGGGGCCAACGTCCTGACTTTC.

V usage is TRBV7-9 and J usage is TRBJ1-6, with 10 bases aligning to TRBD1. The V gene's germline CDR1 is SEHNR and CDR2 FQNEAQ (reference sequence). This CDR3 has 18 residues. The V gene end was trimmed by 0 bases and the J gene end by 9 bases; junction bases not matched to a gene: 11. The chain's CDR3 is CASSLATGTGAQGSPLHF. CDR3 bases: TGTGCCAGCAGCTTAGCGACCGGGACAGGGGCGCAAGGTTCACCCCTCCACTTT.

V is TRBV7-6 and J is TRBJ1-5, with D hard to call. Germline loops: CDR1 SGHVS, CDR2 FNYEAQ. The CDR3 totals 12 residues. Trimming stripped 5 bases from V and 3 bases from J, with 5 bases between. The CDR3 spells CASSATNQPQHF. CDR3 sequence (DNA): TGTGCCAGCAGCGCTACCAATCAGCCCCAGCATTTT.